This TCR beta chain was recorded in a study of blood T cell repertoires in COVID-19. TCRdb's table, derived via immunoSEQ multiplex PCR, lists solely in-frame clones and lacks some. The sample shows fewer than 200,000 clones, approximately 79% of them seen only once. CDR3 length equals 12 residues. V lost 4 bases and J lost 6; bases outside the gene matches: 5. Germline CDR1 and CDR2: SQVTM and ANQGSEA. The chain joins TRBV29-1 to TRBJ1-2; 7 bases agree with TRBD1. The sequencing sample was made of peripheral blood. The TCR sequence derives from a woman in her seventies with acute or convalescent COVID-19. The CDR3 DNA reads TGCAGCGTTGGGGACAGCCGAAATGGCTACACCTTC. Protein sequence: CSVGDSRNGYTF.